This T cell receptor beta chain was identified in a study of shared clonotypes between healthy human individuals. Study-wide background: Three plates were used per donor for CD4 naive, three for CD4 memory, two for CD8 naive and one for CD8 memory. Study outcomes and limitations: Non-shared clonotypes were found to have lower generation probabilities than the clonotypes that were shared by all four of the sorted-subset donors.

V lost 6 bases and J 0 bases, leaving 12 bases between the germline ends. The germline CDR1 and CDR2 sequences are MNHNS and SASEGT. The CDR3 has 15 residues. Notes on this clone: Its specificity is not known. With a much larger clone just one base away, this may be a read error.

Sequencing was performed with immunoSEQ multiplex PCR; in TCRdb, only in-frame clones are kept and a portion is missing. Of approximately 980,000 clones in the sample, over 75% were seen once. The clonotype comes from a man aged 18-30 years in good health. The genes are TRBV6-1 and TRBJ2-1, with a tentative D call TRBD1 (6 bases). Sample: memory CD4+ T cells sorted from blood. Subset noted: CD45RA-negative fraction. CDR3 bases: TGTGCCAGCAGCCCCACAGGGAGCTCCTACAATGAGCAGTTCTTC. It codes for CASSPTGSSYNEQFF.